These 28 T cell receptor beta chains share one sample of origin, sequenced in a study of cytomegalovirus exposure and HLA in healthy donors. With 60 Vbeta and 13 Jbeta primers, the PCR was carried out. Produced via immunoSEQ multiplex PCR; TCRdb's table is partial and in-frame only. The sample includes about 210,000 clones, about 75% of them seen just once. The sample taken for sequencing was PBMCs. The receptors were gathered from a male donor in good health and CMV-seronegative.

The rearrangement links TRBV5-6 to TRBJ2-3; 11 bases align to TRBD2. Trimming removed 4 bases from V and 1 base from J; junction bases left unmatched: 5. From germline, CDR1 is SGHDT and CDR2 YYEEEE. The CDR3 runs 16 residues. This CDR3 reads CASSPATSGGTDTQYF. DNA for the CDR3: TGTGCCAGCAGCCCAGCGACTAGCGGGGGCACAGATACGCAGTATTTT.

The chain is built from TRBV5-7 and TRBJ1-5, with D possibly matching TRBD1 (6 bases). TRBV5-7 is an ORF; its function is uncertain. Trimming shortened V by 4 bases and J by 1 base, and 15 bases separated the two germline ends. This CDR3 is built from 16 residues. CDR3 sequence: CASSVGAGASNQPQHF. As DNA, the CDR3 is TGTGCCAGCAGCGTGGGTGCAGGGGCGAGCAATCAGCCCCAGCATTTT.

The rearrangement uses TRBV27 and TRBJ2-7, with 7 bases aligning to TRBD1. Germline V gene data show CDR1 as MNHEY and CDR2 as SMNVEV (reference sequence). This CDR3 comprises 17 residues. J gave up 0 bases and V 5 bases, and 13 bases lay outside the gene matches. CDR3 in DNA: TGTGCCAGCAGTATACAGGGACAGACAACCTACTCCTACGAGCAGTACTTC. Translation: CASSIQGQTTYSYEQYF.

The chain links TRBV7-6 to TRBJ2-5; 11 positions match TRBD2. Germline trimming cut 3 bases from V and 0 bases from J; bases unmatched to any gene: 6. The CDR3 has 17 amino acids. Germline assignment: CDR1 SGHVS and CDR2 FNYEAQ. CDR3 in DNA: TGTGCCAGCAGCTTCCGGGCTAGCGGGGGGTACCAAGAGACCCAGTACTTC. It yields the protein CASSFRASGGYQETQYF.

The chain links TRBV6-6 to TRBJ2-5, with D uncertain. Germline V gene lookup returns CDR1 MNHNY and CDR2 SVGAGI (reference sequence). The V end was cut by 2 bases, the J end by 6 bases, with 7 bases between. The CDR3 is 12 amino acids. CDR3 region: CASSYQEQTQYF. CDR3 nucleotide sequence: TGTGCCAGCAGTTACCAGGAACAGACCCAGTACTTC.

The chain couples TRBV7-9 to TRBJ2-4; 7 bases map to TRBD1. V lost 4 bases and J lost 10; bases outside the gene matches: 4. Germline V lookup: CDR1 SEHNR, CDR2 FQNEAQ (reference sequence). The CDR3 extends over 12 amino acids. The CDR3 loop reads CASSSTGPIQYF. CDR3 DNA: TGTGCCAGCAGCTCGACAGGGCCAATTCAGTACTTC.

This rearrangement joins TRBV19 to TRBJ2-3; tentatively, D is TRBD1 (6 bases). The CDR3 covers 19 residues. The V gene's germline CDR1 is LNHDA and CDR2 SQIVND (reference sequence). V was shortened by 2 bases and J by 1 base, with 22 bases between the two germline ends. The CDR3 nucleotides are TGTGCCAGTAGTATATTCGGGCAGGGGTCTCACCATGGCACAGATACGCAGTATTTT. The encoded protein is CASSIFGQGSHHGTDTQYF.

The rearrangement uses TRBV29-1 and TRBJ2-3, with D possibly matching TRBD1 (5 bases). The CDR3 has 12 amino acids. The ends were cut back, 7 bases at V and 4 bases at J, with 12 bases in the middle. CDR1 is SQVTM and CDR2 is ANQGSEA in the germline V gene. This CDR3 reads CSALQAPDTQYF. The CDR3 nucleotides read TGCAGCGCCTTACAGGCCCCAGATACGCAGTATTTT.

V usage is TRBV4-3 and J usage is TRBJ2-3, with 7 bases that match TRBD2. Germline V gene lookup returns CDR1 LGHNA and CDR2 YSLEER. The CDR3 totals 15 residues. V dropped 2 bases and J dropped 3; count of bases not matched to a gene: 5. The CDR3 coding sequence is TGCGCCAGCAGCCAAATAATAGCGGGTACAGATACGCAGTATTTT. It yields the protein CASSQIIAGTDTQYF.

DNA of the CDR3: TGTGCCAGCAGCAACCAACTGGACGAGCAGTACTTC. Protein product: CASSNQLDEQYF. The chain uses TRBV6-5 and TRBJ2-7; D not resolved. CDR3 size: 12 residues. Deletions cut 6 bases from V and 5 bases from J, with 11 bases between. CDR1 is MNHEY and CDR2 is SVGAGI in the germline V gene.

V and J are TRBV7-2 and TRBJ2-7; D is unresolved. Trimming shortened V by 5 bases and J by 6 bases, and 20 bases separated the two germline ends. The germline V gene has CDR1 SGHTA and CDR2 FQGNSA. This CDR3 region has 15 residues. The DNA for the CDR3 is TGTGCCAGCAGCGCGACACCGATGAATCCTTCCGAGCAGTACTTC. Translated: CASSATPMNPSEQYF.

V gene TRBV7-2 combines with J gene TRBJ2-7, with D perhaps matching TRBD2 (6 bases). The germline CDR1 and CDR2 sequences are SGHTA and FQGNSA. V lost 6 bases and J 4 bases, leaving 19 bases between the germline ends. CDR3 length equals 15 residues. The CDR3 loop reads CASRLAGGALYEQYF. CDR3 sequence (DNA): TGTGCCAGCAGACTCGCCGGAGGGGCCCTTTACGAGCAGTACTTC.

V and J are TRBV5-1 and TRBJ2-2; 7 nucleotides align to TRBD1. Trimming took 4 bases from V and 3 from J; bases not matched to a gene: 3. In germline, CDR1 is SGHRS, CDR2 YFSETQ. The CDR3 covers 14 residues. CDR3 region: CASSPGTDTGELFF. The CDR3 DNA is TGCGCCAGCAGCCCCGGGACAGACACCGGGGAGCTGTTTTTT.

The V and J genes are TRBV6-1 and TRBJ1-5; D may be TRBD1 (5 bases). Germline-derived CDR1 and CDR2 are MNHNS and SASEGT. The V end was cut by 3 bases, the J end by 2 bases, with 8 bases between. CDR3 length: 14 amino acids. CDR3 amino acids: CASSDLQGNQPQHF. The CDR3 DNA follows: TGTGCCAGCAGTGATTTACAGGGCAATCAGCCCCAGCATTTT.

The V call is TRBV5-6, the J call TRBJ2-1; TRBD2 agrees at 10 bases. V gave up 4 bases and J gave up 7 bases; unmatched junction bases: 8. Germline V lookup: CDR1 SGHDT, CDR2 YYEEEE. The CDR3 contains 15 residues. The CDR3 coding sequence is TGTGCCAGCAGCATAACTAGCGGGACTTGGAATGAGCAGTTCTTC. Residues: CASSITSGTWNEQFF.

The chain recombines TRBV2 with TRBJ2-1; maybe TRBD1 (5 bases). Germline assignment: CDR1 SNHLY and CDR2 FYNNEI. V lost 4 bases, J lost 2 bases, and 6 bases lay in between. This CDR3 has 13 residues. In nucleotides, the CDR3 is TGTGCCAGCAGTGGGACACCCTACAATGAGCAGTTCTTC. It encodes CASSGTPYNEQFF.

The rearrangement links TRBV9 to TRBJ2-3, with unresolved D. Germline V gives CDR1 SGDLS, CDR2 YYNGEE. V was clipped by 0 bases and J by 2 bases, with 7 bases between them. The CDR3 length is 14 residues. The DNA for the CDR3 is TGTGCCAGCAGCGTAGAAGACAACACAGATACGCAGTATTTT. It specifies CASSVEDNTDTQYF.

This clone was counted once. The CDR3 DNA reads TGTGCCACCCCTGGAGAGGGAGGGCCAAACACCGGGGAGCTGTTTTTT. Translating it yields CATPGEGGPNTGELFF. J is TRBJ2-2 and V is TRBV28; 7 bases are shared with TRBD2. There are 16 residues in the CDR3. CDR1 and CDR2 from the germline V gene are MDHEN and SYDVKM. Trimming removed 10 bases from V and 2 bases from J; junction bases left unmatched: 13.

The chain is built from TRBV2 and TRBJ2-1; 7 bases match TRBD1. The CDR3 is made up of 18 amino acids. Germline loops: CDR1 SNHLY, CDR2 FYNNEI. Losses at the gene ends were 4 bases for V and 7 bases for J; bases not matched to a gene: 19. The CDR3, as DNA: TGTGCCAGCAGTGTGGACAGGTTCGGTGTCTTAGAAGGGAATGAGCAGTTCTTC. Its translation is CASSVDRFGVLEGNEQFF.

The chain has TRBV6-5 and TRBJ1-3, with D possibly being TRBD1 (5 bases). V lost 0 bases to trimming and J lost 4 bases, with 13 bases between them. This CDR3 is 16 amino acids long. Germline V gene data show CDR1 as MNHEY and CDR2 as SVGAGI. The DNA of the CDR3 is TGTGCCAGCAGTTACTCGACAGTGTGGAGCGGAAACACCATATATTTT. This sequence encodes CASSYSTVWSGNTIYF.

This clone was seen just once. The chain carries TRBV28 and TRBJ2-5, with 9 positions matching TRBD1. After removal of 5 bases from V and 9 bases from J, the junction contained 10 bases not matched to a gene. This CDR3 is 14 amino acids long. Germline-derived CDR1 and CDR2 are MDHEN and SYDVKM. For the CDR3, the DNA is TGTGCCAGCAGTCACAGGGGGCGCTGGGAGGCCCAGTACTTC. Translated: CASSHRGRWEAQYF.

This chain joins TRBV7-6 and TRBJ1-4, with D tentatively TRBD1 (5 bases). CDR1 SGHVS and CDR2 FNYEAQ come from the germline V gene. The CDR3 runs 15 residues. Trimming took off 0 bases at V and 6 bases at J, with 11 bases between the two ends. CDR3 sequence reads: CASSLAAGPDEKLFF. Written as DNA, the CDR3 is TGTGCCAGCAGCTTAGCGGCGGGACCGGATGAAAAACTGTTTTTT.

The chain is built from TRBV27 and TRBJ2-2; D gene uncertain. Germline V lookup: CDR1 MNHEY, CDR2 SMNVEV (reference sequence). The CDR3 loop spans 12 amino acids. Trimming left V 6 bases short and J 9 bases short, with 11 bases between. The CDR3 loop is CASSPARRELFF. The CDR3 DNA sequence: TGTGCCAGCAGCCCCGCGAGGCGGGAGCTGTTTTTT.

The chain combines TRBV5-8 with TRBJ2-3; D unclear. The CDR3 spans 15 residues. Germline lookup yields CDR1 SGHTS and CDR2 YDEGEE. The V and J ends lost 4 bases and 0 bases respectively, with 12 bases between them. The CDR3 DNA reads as TGTGCCAGCAGCAACCGGGTCACTAGCACAGATACGCAGTATTTT. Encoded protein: CASSNRVTSTDTQYF.

The CDR3 sequence: CASSLGGGYGNTEAFF. The CDR3, as DNA: TGTGCCAGCAGTCTTGGTGGCGGCTACGGGAACACTGAAGCTTTCTTT. The chain uses TRBV7-2 and TRBJ1-1, with D unresolved. V shed 6 bases and J shed 1 base, with 18 bases lying between them. Per the germline V gene, CDR1 is SGHTA and CDR2 is FQGNSA. This CDR3 is built from 16 residues.

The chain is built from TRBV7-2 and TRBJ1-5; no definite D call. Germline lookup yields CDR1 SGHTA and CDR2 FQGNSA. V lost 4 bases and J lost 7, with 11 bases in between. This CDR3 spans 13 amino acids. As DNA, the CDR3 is TGTGCCAGCAGCTCCACAGCCCAGCAGCCCCAGCATTTT. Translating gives CASSSTAQQPQHF. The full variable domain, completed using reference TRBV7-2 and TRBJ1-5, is GAGVSQSPSNKVTEKGKDVELRCDPISGHTALYWYRQSLGQGLEFLIYFQGNSAPDKSGLPSDRFSAERTGGSVSTLTIQRTQQEDSAVYLCASSSTAQQPQHFGDGTRLSIL.

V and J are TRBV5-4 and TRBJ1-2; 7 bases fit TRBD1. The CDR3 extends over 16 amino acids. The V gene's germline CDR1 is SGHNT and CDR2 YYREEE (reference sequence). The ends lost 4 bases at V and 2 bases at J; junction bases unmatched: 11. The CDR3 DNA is TGTGCCAGCAGCGGCGGAACAGGGGTAGCAAACTATGGCTACACCTTC. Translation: CASSGGTGVANYGYTF.

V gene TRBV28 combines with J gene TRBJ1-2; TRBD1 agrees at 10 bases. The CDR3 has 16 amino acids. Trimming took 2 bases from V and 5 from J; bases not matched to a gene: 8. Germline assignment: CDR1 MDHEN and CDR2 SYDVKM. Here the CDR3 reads CASSLAIRQGAYGYTF. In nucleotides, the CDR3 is TGTGCCAGCAGTTTAGCCATACGACAGGGGGCATATGGCTACACCTTC.